This T cell receptor (beta chain) was sequenced for a study of CD8 T cells in ankylosing spondylitis. The study, taken as a whole, reports: Typical of ankylosing spondylitis blood, it appeared, was a TCR beta motif of under 10 highly homologous variants.

In making TCR beta libraries, quantitative 5'-RACE with molecular barcodes was used. Each CDR3 protein is one row after TCRdb ran MiXCR on the 5' RACE reads. This sample has about 130,000 distinct CDR3 sequences, with over 6% found just once. About this clonotype itself: The antigen is not known.

The germline V gene encodes CDR1 MNHEY and CDR2 SVGAGI. This CDR3 comprises 13 residues. The V gene lost 4 bases and the J gene lost 3 bases, with 10 bases spanning the gap. Sequencing input: blood, either unsorted or a sorted T cell fraction (not recorded which). The chain recombines TRBV6-5 with TRBJ2-7; D unresolved. This sequence was found in a male donor with ankylosing spondylitis or in good health (not recorded which). The CDR3 coding sequence is TGTGCCAGCAGTTTCGGCCTGGGCTACGAGCAGTACTTC. Translated, it gives CASSFGLGYEQYF.